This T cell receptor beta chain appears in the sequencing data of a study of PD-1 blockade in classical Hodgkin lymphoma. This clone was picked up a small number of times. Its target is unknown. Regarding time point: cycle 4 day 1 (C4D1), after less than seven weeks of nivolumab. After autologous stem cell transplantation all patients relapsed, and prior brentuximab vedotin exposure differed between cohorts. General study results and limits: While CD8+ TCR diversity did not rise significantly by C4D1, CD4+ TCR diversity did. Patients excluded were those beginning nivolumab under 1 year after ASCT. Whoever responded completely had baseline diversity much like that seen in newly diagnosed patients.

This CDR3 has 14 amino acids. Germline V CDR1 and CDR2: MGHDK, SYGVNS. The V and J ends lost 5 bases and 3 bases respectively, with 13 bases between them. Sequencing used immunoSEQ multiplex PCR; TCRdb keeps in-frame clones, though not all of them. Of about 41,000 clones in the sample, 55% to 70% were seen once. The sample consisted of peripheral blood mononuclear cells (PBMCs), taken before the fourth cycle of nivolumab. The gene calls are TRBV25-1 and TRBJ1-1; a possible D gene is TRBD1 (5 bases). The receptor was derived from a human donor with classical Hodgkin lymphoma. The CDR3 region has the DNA TGTGCCAGCAGTTTGCCCGGGGCCTACACTGAAGCTTTCTTT. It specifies CASSLPGAYTEAFF. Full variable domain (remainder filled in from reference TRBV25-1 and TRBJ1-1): EADIYQTPRYLVIGTGKKITLECSQTMGHDKMYWYQQDPGMELHLIHYSYGVNSTEKGDLSSESTVSRIRTEHFPLTLESARPSHTSQYLCASSLPGAYTEAFFGQGTRLTVV.